The 9 T cell receptor beta chains below come from one sample, sequenced in a study of regulatory T cells in long-lasting Graves disease. Investigators prepared the TCR beta libraries by applying iRepertoire HTBI primers and Arm-PCR of CDR3 regions. TCRdb redid the calling of the multiplex PCR reads with MiXCR, one entry per CDR3 protein. In the table there are approximately 540,000 distinct CDR3 sequences, around 13% of which are singletons. The sample's time point: newly diagnosed GD, antithyroid drugs for less than 3 months. Extracted RNA from PBMCs served as the source of the TCR library. These data are also associated with another study on T cells in Graves' hyperthyroidism and ophthalmopathy.

The sequencing used peripheral blood mononuclear cells (PBMCs), collected at new diagnosis, from a patient treated with antithyroid drugs. These receptor sequences come from a woman in her 30s with Graves disease.

This clonotype was detected ten times or more. V usage is TRBV2 and J usage is TRBJ2-1, with 12 bases matching TRBD2. The CDR3 runs to 13 residues. The trim removed 9 bases at V and 4 bases at J, leaving 1 base unmatched. CDR1 is SNHLY, CDR2 FYNNEI, per germline. The CDR3 loop reads CASLAGGYNEQFF. Here the CDR3 DNA reads TGTGCCAGTCTAGCGGGAGGGTACAATGAGCAGTTCTTC.

In this sample, this clonotype turned up many times. This chain uses TRBV20-1 with TRBJ2-3, with D perhaps TRBD2 (6 bases). V dropped 5 bases and J dropped 1 base, with 10 bases sitting between them. The CDR3 runs to 13 residues. Germline CDR1 and CDR2: DFQATT and SNEGSKA (reference sequence). This CDR3 is CSAVADRTDTQYF. The CDR3 DNA sequence: TGCAGTGCTGTAGCGGACCGCACAGATACGCAGTATTTT.

In this sample, this clonotype turned up many times. The V call is TRBV11-2, the J call TRBJ1-1; D unclear. The ends were cut back, 5 bases at V and 4 bases at J, with 11 bases in the middle. Germline lookup yields CDR1 SGHAT and CDR2 FQNNGV. The CDR3 is made up of 13 amino acids. The DNA for the CDR3 is TGTGCCAGCAGCGAGGGATTCGGCACTGAAGCTTTCTTT. Translating gives CASSEGFGTEAFF. The variable domain in full, completed from reference TRBV11-2 and TRBJ1-1, reads EAGVAQSPRYKIIEKRQSVAFWCNPISGHATLYWYQQILGQGPKLLIQFQNNGVVDDSQLPKDRFSAERLKGVDSTLKIQPAKLEDSAVYLCASSEGFGTEAFFGQGTRLTVV.

There are many counts of this clonotype. J is TRBJ2-5 and V is TRBV7-6, with D unclear. Deletions cut 4 bases from V and 3 bases from J, with 12 bases between. CDR3 length: 14 residues. Germline V lookup: CDR1 SGHVS, CDR2 FNYEAQ. CDR3 protein: CASSSRLREETQYF. The CDR3 DNA reads TGTGCCAGCAGCTCTCGACTTAGGGAAGAGACCCAGTACTTC.

The chain carries TRBV24-1 and TRBJ1-1; 8 nucleotides match TRBD1. The V segment lost 4 bases and the J segment 7 bases; nucleotides outside the gene matches: 10. In germline, CDR1 is KGHDR, CDR2 SFDVKD. The CDR3 is 15 amino acids. The CDR3 sequence: CATSDGTGSPVEAFF. The CDR3 nucleotides are TGTGCCACCAGTGACGGGACAGGTAGCCCGGTTGAAGCTTTCTTT.

This clonotype occurred many times. The rearrangement uses TRBV28 and TRBJ2-1; D is unclear. Germline CDR1 and CDR2: MDHEN and SYDVKM. This CDR3 spans 14 amino acids. V was cut by 4 bases and J by 5 bases, with 12 bases left in between. CDR3 amino acids: CASSWIGKDNEQFF. CDR3 bases: TGTGCCAGCAGTTGGATAGGGAAGGACAATGAGCAGTTCTTC.

This clonotype was observed a few times. The chain carries TRBV7-3 and TRBJ1-5; TRBD1 aligns across 9 bases. Germline V gene lookup returns CDR1 SGHTA and CDR2 FQGTGA. The V and J ends lost 4 bases and 4 bases, in that order; junction bases with no gene match: 5. This CDR3 is built from 15 residues. The CDR3, as DNA: TGTGCCAGCAGCTGGGGGACAGGGCAAAATCAGCCCCAGCATTTT. It encodes CASSWGTGQNQPQHF.

This clonotype showed up many times. The chain combines TRBV11-1 with TRBJ2-1, with TRBD2 matching 9 bases. The CDR3 spans 16 residues. With V trimmed by 1 base and J by 8 bases, 9 bases remained unmatched. Germline assignment: CDR1 SGHAT and CDR2 FQDESV (reference sequence). Here the CDR3 reads CASSLGAGGRGYEQFF. CDR3 nucleotide sequence: TGTGCCAGCAGCTTAGGAGCTGGCGGGAGGGGGTATGAGCAGTTCTTC.

The chain combines TRBV30 with TRBJ1-5; the D gene is possibly TRBD1 (5 bases). CDR1 GTSNPN and CDR2 SVGIG come from the germline V gene (reference sequence). This CDR3 is built from 15 residues. Deletions cut 5 bases from V and 5 bases from J, with 19 bases between. The CDR3 DNA is TGTGCCTGGCAGAGGGCAGGGTCAATCTATCAGCCCCAGCATTTT. Amino acids: CAWQRAGSIYQPQHF.